This record looks at one T cell receptor (beta chain) sequence and its context. Antigen: not known. This specimen belongs to a study of T cells expressing NK-cell markers. Whole-study findings and limits: Among four donors, these clonotypes also ranked first in the CD3+CD56-NKG2C+ fraction.

TCRdb re-analyzed the 5' RACE reads; it lists each CDR3 protein once, without DNA. Its table lists about 370,000 distinct CDR3 sequences. There are 15 residues in the CDR3. Per the germline V gene, CDR1 is MGHRA and CDR2 is YSYEKL. The receptor comes from a woman aged 50 to 65 in good health. The material sequenced was blood T cells: a sorted CD56 or NKG2C T cell subset, CD4+ or CD8+ T cells, or bulk PBMC T cells (not recorded which). This chain connects TRBV4-1 to TRBJ2-1; TCRdb gives TRBD2 as the D gene, but with no DNA this cannot be confirmed. CDR3 sequence reads: CASSQEAGGWREQFF.